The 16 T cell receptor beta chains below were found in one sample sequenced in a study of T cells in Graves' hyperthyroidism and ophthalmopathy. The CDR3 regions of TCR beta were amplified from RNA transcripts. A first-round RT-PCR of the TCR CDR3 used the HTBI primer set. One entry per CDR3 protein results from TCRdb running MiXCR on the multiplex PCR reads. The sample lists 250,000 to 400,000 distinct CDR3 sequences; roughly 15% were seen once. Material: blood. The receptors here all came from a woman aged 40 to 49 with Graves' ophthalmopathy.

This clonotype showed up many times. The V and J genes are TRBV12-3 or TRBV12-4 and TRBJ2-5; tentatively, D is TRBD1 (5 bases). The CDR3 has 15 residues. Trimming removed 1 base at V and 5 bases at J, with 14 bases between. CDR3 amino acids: CASSLVGRVGETQYF. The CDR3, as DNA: TGTGCCAGCAGTTTAGTAGGCAGGGTTGGGGAGACCCAGTACTTC.

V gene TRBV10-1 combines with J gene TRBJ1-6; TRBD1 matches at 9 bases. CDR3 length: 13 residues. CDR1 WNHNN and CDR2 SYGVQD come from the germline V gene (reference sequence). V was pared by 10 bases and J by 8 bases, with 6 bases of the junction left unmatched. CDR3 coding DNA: TGCGCCACTCGGGACAGGGAGCATTCACCCCTCCACTTT. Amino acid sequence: CATRDREHSPLHF.

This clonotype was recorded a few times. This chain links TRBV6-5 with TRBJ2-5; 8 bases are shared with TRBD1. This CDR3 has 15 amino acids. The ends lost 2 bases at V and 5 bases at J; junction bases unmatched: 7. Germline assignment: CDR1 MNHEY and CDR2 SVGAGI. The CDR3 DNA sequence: TGTGCCAGCAGTTACGCCGGACAGGGCGAGGAGACCCAGTACTTC. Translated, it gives CASSYAGQGEETQYF.

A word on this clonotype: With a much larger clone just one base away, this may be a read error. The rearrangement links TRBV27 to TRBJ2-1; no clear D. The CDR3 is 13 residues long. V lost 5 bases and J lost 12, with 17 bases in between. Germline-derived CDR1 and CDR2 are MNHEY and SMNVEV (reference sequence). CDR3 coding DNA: TGTGCCAGCAGTACCCGGACCGACTCCGGGCAGTTCTTC. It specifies CASSTRTDSGQFF.

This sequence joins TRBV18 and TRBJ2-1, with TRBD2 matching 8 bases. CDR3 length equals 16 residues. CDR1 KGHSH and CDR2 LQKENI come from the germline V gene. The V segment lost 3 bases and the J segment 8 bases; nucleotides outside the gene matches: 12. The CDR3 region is CASSPPGTRGRDEQFF. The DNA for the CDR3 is TGTGCCAGCTCACCCCCCGGGACTAGGGGCCGGGATGAGCAGTTCTTC.

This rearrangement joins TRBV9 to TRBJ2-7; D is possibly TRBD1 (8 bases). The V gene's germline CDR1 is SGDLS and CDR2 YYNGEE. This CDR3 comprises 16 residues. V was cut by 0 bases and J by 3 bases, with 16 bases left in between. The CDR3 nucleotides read TGTGCCAGCAGCGTAGACAGGGGGGGGGGGTTCTACGAGCAGTACTTC. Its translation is CASSVDRGGGFYEQYF. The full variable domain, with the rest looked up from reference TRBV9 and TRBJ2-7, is DSGVTQTPKHLITATGQRVTLRCSPRSGDLSVYWYQQSLDQGLQFLIQYYNGEERAKGNILERFSAQQFPDLHSELNLSSLELGDSALYFCASSVDRGGGFYEQYFGPGTRLTVT.

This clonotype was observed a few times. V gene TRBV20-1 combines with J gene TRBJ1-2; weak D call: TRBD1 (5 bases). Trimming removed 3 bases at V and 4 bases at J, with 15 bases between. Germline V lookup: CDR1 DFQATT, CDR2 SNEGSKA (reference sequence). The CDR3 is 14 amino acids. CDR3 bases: TGCAGTGCTAGTGGGACGGTTACCCTCTATGGCTACACCTTC. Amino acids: CSASGTVTLYGYTF.

The DNA of the CDR3 is TGTGCCAGCATCCCCAATTTATCAATTACGAACACTGAAGCTTTCTTT. It encodes CASIPNLSITNTEAFF. This sequence joins TRBV28 and TRBJ1-1; D not resolved. The CDR3 totals 16 residues. Germline CDR1 reads MDHEN; CDR2 reads SYDVKM. With 7 bases removed from V and 1 base from J, the gap between germline ends came to 19 bases.

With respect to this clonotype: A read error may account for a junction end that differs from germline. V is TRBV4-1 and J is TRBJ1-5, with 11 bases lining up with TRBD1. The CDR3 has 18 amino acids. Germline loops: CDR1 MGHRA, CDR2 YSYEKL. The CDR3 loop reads CASSQTGTGGSSYQPQHF. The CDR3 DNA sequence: TGCGCCAGCAGCCAAACCGGGACAGGGGGGTCTAGCTATCAGCCCCAGCATTTT.

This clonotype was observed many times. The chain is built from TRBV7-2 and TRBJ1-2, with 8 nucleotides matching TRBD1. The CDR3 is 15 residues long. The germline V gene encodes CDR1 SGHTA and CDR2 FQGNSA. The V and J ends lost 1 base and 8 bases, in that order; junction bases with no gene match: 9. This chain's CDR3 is CASSLVRDRISGYTF. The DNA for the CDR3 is TGTGCCAGCAGCTTAGTTCGGGACAGGATATCGGGCTACACCTTC.

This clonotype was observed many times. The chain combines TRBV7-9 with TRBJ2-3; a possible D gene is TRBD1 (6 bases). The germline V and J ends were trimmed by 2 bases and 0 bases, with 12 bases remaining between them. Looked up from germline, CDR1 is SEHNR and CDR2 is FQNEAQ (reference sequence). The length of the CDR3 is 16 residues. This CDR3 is CASSLSRGISTDTQYF. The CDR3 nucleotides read TGTGCCAGCAGCTTATCGAGGGGGATAAGCACAGATACGCAGTATTTT.

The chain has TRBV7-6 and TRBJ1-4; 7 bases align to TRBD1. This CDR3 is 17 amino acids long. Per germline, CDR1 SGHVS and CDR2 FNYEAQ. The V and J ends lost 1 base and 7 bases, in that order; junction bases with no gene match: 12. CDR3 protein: CASSLEARQGRFEKLFF. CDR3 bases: TGTGCCAGCAGCTTAGAGGCGCGACAGGGAAGGTTTGAAAAACTGTTTTTT. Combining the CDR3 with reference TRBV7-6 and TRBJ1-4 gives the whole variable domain GAGVSQSPRYKVTKRGQDVALRCDPISGHVSLYWYRQALGQGPEFLTYFNYEAQQDKSGLPNDRFSAERPEGSISTLTIQRTEQRDSAMYRCASSLEARQGRFEKLFFGSGTQLSVL.

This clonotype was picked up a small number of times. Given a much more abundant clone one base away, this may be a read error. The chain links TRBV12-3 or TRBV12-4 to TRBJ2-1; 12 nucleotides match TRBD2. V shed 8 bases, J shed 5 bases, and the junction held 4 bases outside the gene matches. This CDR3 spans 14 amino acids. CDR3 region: CASGLAGGHNEQFF. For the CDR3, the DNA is TGTGCCAGCGGTCTAGCGGGGGGGCACAATGAGCAGTTCTTC.

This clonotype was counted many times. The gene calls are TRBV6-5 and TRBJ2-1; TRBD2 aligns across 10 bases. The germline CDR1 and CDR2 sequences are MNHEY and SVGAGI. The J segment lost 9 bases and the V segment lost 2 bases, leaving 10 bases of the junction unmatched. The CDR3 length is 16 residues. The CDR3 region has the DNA TGTGCCAGCAGTTACGCCGCGAGCGGGGGGGTCGGTGAGCAGTTCTTC. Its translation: CASSYAASGGVGEQFF.

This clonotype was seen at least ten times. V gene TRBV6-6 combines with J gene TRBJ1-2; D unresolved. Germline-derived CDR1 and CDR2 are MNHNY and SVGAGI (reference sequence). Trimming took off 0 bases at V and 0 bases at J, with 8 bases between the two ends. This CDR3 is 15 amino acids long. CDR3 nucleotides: TGTGCCAGCAGTTACTCCCGATCAGCTAACTATGGCTACACCTTC. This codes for CASSYSRSANYGYTF.

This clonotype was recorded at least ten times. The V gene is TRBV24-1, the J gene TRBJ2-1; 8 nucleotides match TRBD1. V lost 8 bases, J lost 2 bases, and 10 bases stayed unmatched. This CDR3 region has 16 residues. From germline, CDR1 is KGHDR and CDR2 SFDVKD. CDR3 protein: CATMASGQGPYNEQFF. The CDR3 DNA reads TGTGCCACCATGGCATCTGGACAGGGACCCTACAATGAGCAGTTCTTC.